These 20 T cell receptor beta chains were all obtained from the same sample, sequenced in a study of T cell repertoires in cytomegalovirus infection. MiXCR, run by TCRdb on the reads, gives a single entry per CDR3 protein. The data show approximately 730,000 distinct CDR3 sequences, with almost 30% seen just once and 10% to 15% held by the top ten. Antigens for these TCRs are unknown. The starting material was cultured CD8+ T cells from PBMCs, obtained from culture after CMV antigen stimulation. These receptors were collected from a human donor in good health (CMV status not recorded). Some clones in this sample may be carry-over from other donors' samples.

The table lists this clonotype with a few counts. The chain employs TRBV4-3 and TRBJ2-1, with D unclear. The V end was cut by 1 base, the J end by 4 bases, with 5 bases between. Per germline, CDR1 LGHNA and CDR2 YSLEER. The CDR3 consists of 13 residues. The CDR3 DNA is TGCGCCAGCAGCCAAGCTGGTTACAATGAGCAGTTCTTC. This translates into CASSQAGYNEQFF.

This clonotype was detected ten times or more. The chain joins TRBV4-1 to TRBJ2-1, with a possible D match to TRBD1 (6 bases). Trimming left V 4 bases short and J 2 bases short, with 12 bases between. The germline V gene encodes CDR1 MGHRA and CDR2 YSYEKL. The CDR3 has 15 amino acids. CDR3 residues: CASSPIRTAYNEQFF. CDR3 sequence (DNA): TGCGCCAGCAGCCCAATACGGACAGCCTACAATGAGCAGTTCTTC.

The sample holds a few counts of this clonotype. The chain combines TRBV27 with TRBJ1-2; TRBD1 matches 7 bases. The CDR3 extends over 15 amino acids. With 5 bases clipped from V and 6 bases from J, the junction kept 12 bases outside the gene matches. Germline V gene sequence: CDR1 MNHEY, CDR2 SMNVEV (reference sequence). CDR3 in amino acids: CASSIISGGADGYTF. Written as DNA, the CDR3 is TGTGCCAGCAGTATTATATCAGGGGGTGCCGATGGCTACACCTTC.

This clonotype turned up a few times. The V call is TRBV7-9, the J call TRBJ2-5; 8 bases match TRBD2. V lost 4 bases to trimming and J lost 5 bases; unmatched junction nucleotides: 15. The CDR3 extends over 17 amino acids. Germline lookup yields CDR1 SEHNR and CDR2 FQNEAQ (reference sequence). CDR3 residues: CASSSPLAGDELETQYF. The CDR3 bases are TGTGCCAGCAGCTCCCCTCTAGCGGGCGATGAGTTGGAGACCCAGTACTTC.

This chain connects TRBV7-9 to TRBJ1-5; 9 bases agree with TRBD1. Germline V gene sequence: CDR1 SEHNR, CDR2 FQNEAQ (reference sequence). V lost 5 bases, J lost 5 bases, and 10 bases stayed unmatched. The CDR3 length is 16 residues. The DNA of the CDR3 is TGTGCCAGCAGCCAACTCGACAGGGGGAGCCATCAGCCCCAGCATTTT. Translating it yields CASSQLDRGSHQPQHF.

The CDR3: CSADGVAPPYEQYF. The CDR3 DNA sequence: TGCAGTGCCGATGGGGTAGCGCCCCCCTACGAGCAGTACTTC. The chain uses TRBV20-1 and TRBJ2-7; weak D call: TRBD2 (5 bases). The CDR3 runs to 14 residues. The ends were cut back, 6 bases at V and 2 bases at J, with 17 bases in the middle. Germline V CDR1 and CDR2: DFQATT, SNEGSKA (reference sequence).

This clonotype was seen a few times. CDR3 sequence reads: CASRTRGPGANVLTF. In DNA form, the CDR3 reads TGTGCCAGCAGGACCAGGGGTCCCGGGGCCAACGTCCTGACTTTC. The rearrangement joins TRBV6-5 to TRBJ2-6, with a weak D call TRBD1 (6 bases). Germline assignment: CDR1 MNHEY and CDR2 SVGAGI. This CDR3 is 15 amino acids long. The V end was cut by 6 bases, the J end by 4 bases, with 13 bases between.

This clonotype was found many times. The chain carries TRBV20-1 and TRBJ2-1; 8 nucleotides agree with TRBD1. The length of the CDR3 is 14 residues. CDR1 and CDR2 from the germline V gene are DFQATT and SNEGSKA (reference sequence). The junction had 2 bases not matched to a gene; V was cut back by 4 bases and J by 0 bases. CDR3 loop: CSANTGGSYNEQFF. CDR3 coding DNA: TGCAGTGCTAACACAGGGGGCTCCTACAATGAGCAGTTCTTC.

The chain is built from TRBV4-1 and TRBJ1-1, with TRBD1 matching 7 bases. V was pared by 0 bases and J by 2 bases, with 9 bases of the junction left unmatched. The V gene's germline CDR1 is MGHRA and CDR2 YSYEKL. The CDR3 runs to 17 residues. The CDR3, as DNA: TGCGCCAGCAGCCAAGATTTTGGGGAAGGGGGCAACACTGAAGCTTTCTTT. Translated: CASSQDFGEGGNTEAFF.

This clonotype has a count of ten or more. The V gene is TRBV7-8, the J gene TRBJ2-5; 7 bases map to TRBD1. The germline V gene has CDR1 SGHVS and CDR2 FQNEAQ. The CDR3 runs to 13 residues. The ends lost 4 bases at V and 7 bases at J; junction bases unmatched: 6. The CDR3 nucleotides read TGTGCCAGCAGCTATACAGGGGTCCGGACCCAGTACTTC. The encoded protein is CASSYTGVRTQYF.

This clonotype occurred many times. V gene TRBV6-5 combines with J gene TRBJ1-2; TRBD1 agrees at 7 bases. CDR3 size: 16 residues. Looked up from germline, CDR1 is MNHEY and CDR2 is SVGAGI. After removal of 0 bases from V and 3 bases from J, the junction contained 7 bases not matched to a gene. CDR3 loop: CASSYSRDRGDYGYTF. DNA for the CDR3: TGTGCCAGCAGTTACTCCAGGGACAGAGGGGACTATGGCTACACCTTC.

Many counts were recorded for this clonotype. This sequence joins TRBV7-9 and TRBJ1-4; perhaps TRBD1 as D (6 bases). Germline V gives CDR1 SEHNR, CDR2 FQNEAQ (reference sequence). V dropped 4 bases and J dropped 0 bases, with 12 bases sitting between them. This CDR3 has 16 residues. In DNA form, the CDR3 reads TGTGCCAGCAGCTCCCGGTGGGACACAACTAATGAAAAACTGTTTTTT. It codes for CASSSRWDTTNEKLFF.

The chain combines TRBV5-4 with TRBJ1-4, with TRBD1 identical over 9 bases. This CDR3 region has 13 residues. Trimming at V came to 7 bases and at J to 6 bases, leaving 4 bases not matched to a gene. Germline lookup yields CDR1 SGHNT and CDR2 YYREEE (reference sequence). The DNA for the CDR3 is TGTGCCAGCCAACGGACAGGGGATGAAAAACTGTTTTTT. It yields the protein CASQRTGDEKLFF.

As to this clonotype: Since the CDR3 does not end with the conserved phenylalanine or tryptophan, this likely comes from a read error. V and J are TRBV12-3 or TRBV12-4 and TRBJ2-2; D unresolved. V was cut by 7 bases and J by 3 bases, with 18 bases left in between. This CDR3 is 16 amino acids long. The CDR3 nucleotides read TGTGCCAGCAATCTGGGGTCCGAACGAGACACCGGGGAGCTGTTTCTT. Its translation is CASNLGSERDTGELFL.

CDR3: CASSLPTSGGSEQYV. The CDR3 coding sequence is TGTGCCAGCAGTTTGCCGACTAGCGGGGGGTCCGAGCAGTACGTC. The chain has TRBV28 and TRBJ2-7; 13 bases fit TRBD2. This CDR3 contains 15 residues. V trimming: 3 bases; J trimming: 6 bases; junction bases outside the gene matches: 5. Germline CDR1 MDHEN, CDR2 SYDVKM.

J is TRBJ2-5 and V is TRBV2; D possibly matches TRBD1 or TRBD2 (5 bases each). In germline, CDR1 is SNHLY, CDR2 FYNNEI. V gave up 7 bases and J gave up 2 bases, with 17 bases separating them. CDR3 size: 15 residues. The CDR3 bases are TGTGCCAGCACTGGCTGGGTCGGGGCGCAAGAGACCCAGTACTTC. Translating gives CASTGWVGAQETQYF.

The chain combines TRBV27 with TRBJ1-5; no clear D. Trimming shortened V by 5 bases and J by 6 bases, and 11 bases separated the two germline ends. The CDR3 loop spans 13 amino acids. From germline, CDR1 is MNHEY and CDR2 SMNVEV (reference sequence). The DNA of the CDR3 is TGTGCCAGCAGTACAAAGCCCCTTCAGCCCCAGCATTTT. It is translated as CASSTKPLQPQHF.

CDR3 nucleotides: TGCAGTGCTCGAGGGCGGGGGAGGTACGAGCAGTACTTC. Translating gives CSARGRGRYEQYF. The J gene is TRBJ2-7, the V gene TRBV20-1; 7 bases fit TRBD2. With V trimmed by 5 bases and J by 4 bases, 8 bases remained unmatched. Germline CDR1 is DFQATT and CDR2 is SNEGSKA (reference sequence). The CDR3 totals 13 residues.

This clonotype was seen only a few times. CDR3 amino acids: CASSPILRQTNTEAFF. DNA for the CDR3: TGTGCCAGCAGCCCCATCCTGCGACAGACGAACACTGAAGCTTTCTTT. This chain connects TRBV7-9 to TRBJ1-1; TRBD1 might be the D (5 bases). The germline CDR1 and CDR2 sequences are SEHNR and FQNEAQ (reference sequence). The CDR3 runs 16 residues. V lost 5 bases and J 1 base, leaving 17 bases between the germline ends.

The table lists this clonotype with many counts. The chain joins TRBV14 to TRBJ1-1; unclear D gene. V was trimmed by 4 bases and J by 4 bases, leaving 13 bases between them. The length of the CDR3 is 14 residues. Germline V CDR1 and CDR2: SGHDN, FVKESK. CDR3 coding DNA: TGTGCCAGCAGCCCCTGGCCCGAAGGCACTGAAGCTTTCTTT. Its translation: CASSPWPEGTEAFF.